A single sample gave rise to the 18 T cell receptor beta chains below, sequenced in a study of blood T cell repertoires in COVID-19. Sequenced by immunoSEQ multiplex PCR; TCRdb stores in-frame clones only, minus some. Of around 250,000 clones listed, around 90% are singletons. The sample consisted of peripheral blood. These receptors were taken from a woman aged 70-85 years with active or convalescent COVID-19.

A few counts support this clone. V is TRBV18 and J is TRBJ1-2; 8 nucleotides line up with TRBD1. J lost 6 bases, V lost 4 bases, and 10 bases had no gene match. The CDR3 is made up of 15 amino acids. Germline V CDR1 and CDR2: KGHSH, LQKENI. CDR3 amino acids: CASSRPIRGQDGYTF. In DNA, the CDR3 is TGTGCCAGCTCACGCCCGATCAGGGGGCAGGATGGCTACACCTTC.

This clone was seen only once. The chain joins TRBV19 to TRBJ2-1; tentatively, D is TRBD2 (5 bases). The germline V gene encodes CDR1 LNHDA and CDR2 SQIVND (reference sequence). The CDR3 length is 15 residues. The germline V and J ends were trimmed by 6 bases and 1 base, with 13 bases remaining between them. CDR3 bases: TGTGCCAGTAGACCGGACTCTTGGTCCTACAATGAGCAGTTCTTC. The encoded protein is CASRPDSWSYNEQFF.

CDR3 in amino acids: CASSSSRPGGPETQYF. The CDR3 DNA reads TGTGCCAGTAGTTCTTCCCGGCCCGGGGGGCCAGAGACCCAGTACTTC. The rearrangement uses TRBV19 and TRBJ2-5; possibly TRBD2 for D (7 bases). Germline-derived CDR1 and CDR2 are LNHDA and SQIVND (reference sequence). The length of the CDR3 is 16 residues. V was clipped by 5 bases and J by 4 bases, with 20 bases between them.

This rearrangement joins TRBV6-6 to TRBJ1-1; 7 bases align to TRBD1. Germline V lookup: CDR1 MNHNY, CDR2 SVGAGI (reference sequence). Trimming cost V 5 bases and J 4 bases; bases outside gene matches: 10. The CDR3 spans 15 residues. Here the CDR3 reads CASSGTELPSTEAFF. CDR3 coding DNA: TGTGCCAGCAGTGGGACAGAACTCCCGAGCACTGAAGCTTTCTTT.

The CDR3 protein is CASSLYHGETQYF. The CDR3 DNA sequence: TGTGCCAGCTCACTTTACCACGGAGAGACCCAGTACTTC. This sequence joins TRBV18 and TRBJ2-5; D remains ambiguous. Germline V gene lookup returns CDR1 KGHSH and CDR2 LQKENI. Trimming cost V 4 bases and J 4 bases, with 10 bases left between them. The length of the CDR3 is 13 residues. Full variable domain (missing parts from reference TRBV18 and TRBJ2-5): NAGVMQNPRHLVRRRGQEARLRCSPMKGHSHVYWYRQLPEEGLKFMVYLQKENIIDESGMPKERFSAEFPKEGPSILRIQQVVRGDSAAYFCASSLYHGETQYFGPGTRLLVL.

This chain uses TRBV9 with TRBJ1-2, with 9 bases lining up with TRBD1. The CDR3 is 15 amino acids. Per the germline V gene, CDR1 is SGDLS and CDR2 is YYNGEE. J was trimmed by 4 bases and V by 4 bases; bases with no gene match: 8. The CDR3 is CASSSGQGYGYGYTF. DNA for the CDR3: TGTGCCAGCAGCTCGGGACAGGGATACGGCTATGGCTACACCTTC.

V is TRBV6-2 or TRBV6-3 and J is TRBJ1-5; 8 positions agree with TRBD1. Germline CDR1 is MNHEY and CDR2 is SVGEGT. J gave up 3 bases and V 6 bases, and 7 bases lay outside the gene matches. The CDR3 runs 15 residues. The CDR3 loop reads CASSPLTGVNQPQHF. The DNA of the CDR3 is TGTGCCAGCAGCCCCCTGACAGGGGTCAATCAGCCCCAGCATTTT.

The chain joins TRBV5-1 to TRBJ2-7; 8 nucleotides line up with TRBD1. Germline V gene sequence: CDR1 SGHRS, CDR2 YFSETQ. J lost 2 bases, V lost 5 bases, and 6 bases had no gene match. This CDR3 is 14 amino acids long. Here the CDR3 reads CASRLGQGTYEQYF. The CDR3 DNA is TGCGCCAGCAGACTTGGACAGGGCACCTACGAGCAGTACTTC.

This chain links TRBV29-1 with TRBJ2-2; a weak D match, TRBD1 (5 bases). The CDR3 sequence is 14 residues long. Deletions cut 1 base from V and 6 bases from J, with 12 bases between. Germline V lookup: CDR1 SQVTM, CDR2 ANQGSEA. The CDR3 is CSVEAIQGSGELFF. CDR3 bases: TGCAGCGTTGAAGCTATCCAGGGTTCCGGGGAGCTGTTTTTT.

This chain connects TRBV7-6 to TRBJ2-7; possibly TRBD2 for D (7 bases). Trimming took off 4 bases at V and 7 bases at J, with 14 bases between the two ends. Germline-derived CDR1 and CDR2 are SGHVS and FNYEAQ. This CDR3 is built from 13 residues. The CDR3 sequence is CASSWRGGNEQYF. CDR3 DNA sequence: TGTGCCAGCAGCTGGAGGGGGGGAAATGAGCAGTACTTC.

The rearrangement joins TRBV18 to TRBJ1-1; D gene uncertain. Between the trimmed V and J ends, which lost 2 bases and 2 bases, there was a span of 9 bases. The CDR3 spans 14 residues. The V gene's germline CDR1 is KGHSH and CDR2 LQKENI. CDR3 region: CASSPNSLNTEAFF. The CDR3 nucleotides read TGTGCCAGCTCACCAAACAGTCTTAACACTGAAGCTTTCTTT.

This clone turned up a few times. This CDR3 reads CASRDGTGGSNEQFF. As DNA, the CDR3 is TGCGCCAGCAGGGACGGGACAGGGGGCTCAAATGAGCAGTTCTTC. V gene TRBV10-1 combines with J gene TRBJ2-1, with 12 bases matching TRBD1. This CDR3 contains 15 residues. The ends lost 6 bases at V and 7 bases at J; junction bases unmatched: 7. Germline V lookup: CDR1 WNHNN, CDR2 SYGVQD (reference sequence).

This clone has more than one count but fewer than ten. The rearrangement links TRBV7-2 to TRBJ1-4, with D maybe TRBD1 (5 bases). CDR3 length: 17 residues. Trimming took 0 bases from V and 3 from J, leaving 14 bases between them. Germline lookup yields CDR1 SGHTA and CDR2 FQGNSA. CDR3 residues: CASSLASGKVANEKLFF. The CDR3 region has the DNA TGTGCCAGCAGCTTAGCTTCAGGGAAGGTGGCTAATGAAAAACTGTTTTTT.

The chain uses TRBV3-1 (or the pseudogene TRBV3-2) and TRBJ1-2, with D maybe TRBD1 (6 bases). CDR1 LGHDT and CDR2 YNNKEL come from the germline V gene (reference sequence). The CDR3 is 15 amino acids. V was trimmed by 8 bases and J by 7 bases, leaving 23 bases between them. CDR3: CASSQEAGASGGYTF. The CDR3 DNA sequence: TGTGCCAGCTCCCAAGAGGCGGGGGCCAGCGGTGGCTACACCTTC.

The chain uses TRBV25-1 and TRBJ2-5; 14 nucleotides agree with TRBD2. From germline, CDR1 is MGHDK and CDR2 SYGVNS. The CDR3 totals 16 residues. V gave up 6 bases and J gave up 1 base; unmatched junction bases: 4. CDR3 region: CASRRGLAGAQETQYF. Written as DNA, the CDR3 is TGTGCCAGCAGGAGGGGACTAGCGGGGGCCCAAGAGACCCAGTACTTC.

This chain connects TRBV5-8 to TRBJ1-1, with D possibly TRBD1 on 5 matching bases. Trimming stripped 3 bases from V and 4 bases from J, with 16 bases between. Looked up from germline, CDR1 is SGHTS and CDR2 is YDEGEE. This CDR3 is built from 15 residues. Here the CDR3 DNA reads TGTGCCAGCAGCTCCCGGGACTCCCTAGGCACTGAAGCTTTCTTT. This sequence encodes CASSSRDSLGTEAFF.

The chain combines TRBV11-3 with TRBJ2-2; 7 bases map to TRBD2. The CDR3 has 14 residues. Germline CDR1 reads SGHNT; CDR2 reads YENEEA. V was clipped by 5 bases and J by 4 bases; unmatched bases: 4. The CDR3 here is CASSPGGPTGELFF. The CDR3 region has the DNA TGTGCCAGCAGCCCGGGGGGACCCACCGGGGAGCTGTTTTTT. The full variable domain, with the rest looked up from reference TRBV11-3 and TRBJ2-2, is EAGVVQSPRYKIIEKKQPVAFWCNPISGHNTLYWYLQNLGQGPELLIRYENEEAVDDSQLPKDRFSAERLKGVDSTLKIQPAELGDSAVYLCASSPGGPTGELFFGEGSRLTVL.

V gene TRBV19 combines with J gene TRBJ1-2; possibly TRBD1 for D (6 bases). From germline, CDR1 is LNHDA and CDR2 SQIVND (reference sequence). The CDR3 has 14 residues. The V gene lost 5 bases and the J gene lost 7 bases, with 17 bases spanning the gap. The CDR3 reads CASSGQTFSIGYTF. The CDR3 DNA follows: TGTGCCAGTAGTGGACAGACCTTTTCTATTGGCTACACCTTC.